This paragraph covers one T cell receptor (beta chain) sequence. Antigen: not known. This record comes from a study of long-term antiretroviral therapy in people with HIV. Regarding the study as a whole: Within the repertoire, clones expanded before ART were dominant at all time points. Repertoires looked antigen-experienced, with only a slight naive shift after ART. The study found that diversity rose after ART but stayed below transplant donor controls.

Running of the v3.0 immunoSEQ assay took place at survey level. Libraries were prepared by immunoSEQ multiplex PCR; TCRdb keeps only in-frame clonotypes and omits some of them. The sample includes around 6,500 clones, 73% seen only once; the top ten take approximately 29%. The CDR3 has 15 residues. Trimming cost V 6 bases and J 10 bases; bases outside gene matches: 12. Germline V gives CDR1 SGHDN, CDR2 FVKESK. Treatment locations for all participants with HIV were in the United States. This receptor was identified in a man aged 35-49 years with HIV. The V gene is TRBV14, the J gene TRBJ1-4; the match to TRBD1 covers 9 bases. Sequenced material: unsorted PBMCs, taken 0.2 years after starting antiretroviral therapy. CDR3 nucleotide sequence: TGTGCCAGCAGGCCTTCAGGGACAGGGCCGGCAAAACTGTTTTTT. Translating gives CASRPSGTGPAKLFF.